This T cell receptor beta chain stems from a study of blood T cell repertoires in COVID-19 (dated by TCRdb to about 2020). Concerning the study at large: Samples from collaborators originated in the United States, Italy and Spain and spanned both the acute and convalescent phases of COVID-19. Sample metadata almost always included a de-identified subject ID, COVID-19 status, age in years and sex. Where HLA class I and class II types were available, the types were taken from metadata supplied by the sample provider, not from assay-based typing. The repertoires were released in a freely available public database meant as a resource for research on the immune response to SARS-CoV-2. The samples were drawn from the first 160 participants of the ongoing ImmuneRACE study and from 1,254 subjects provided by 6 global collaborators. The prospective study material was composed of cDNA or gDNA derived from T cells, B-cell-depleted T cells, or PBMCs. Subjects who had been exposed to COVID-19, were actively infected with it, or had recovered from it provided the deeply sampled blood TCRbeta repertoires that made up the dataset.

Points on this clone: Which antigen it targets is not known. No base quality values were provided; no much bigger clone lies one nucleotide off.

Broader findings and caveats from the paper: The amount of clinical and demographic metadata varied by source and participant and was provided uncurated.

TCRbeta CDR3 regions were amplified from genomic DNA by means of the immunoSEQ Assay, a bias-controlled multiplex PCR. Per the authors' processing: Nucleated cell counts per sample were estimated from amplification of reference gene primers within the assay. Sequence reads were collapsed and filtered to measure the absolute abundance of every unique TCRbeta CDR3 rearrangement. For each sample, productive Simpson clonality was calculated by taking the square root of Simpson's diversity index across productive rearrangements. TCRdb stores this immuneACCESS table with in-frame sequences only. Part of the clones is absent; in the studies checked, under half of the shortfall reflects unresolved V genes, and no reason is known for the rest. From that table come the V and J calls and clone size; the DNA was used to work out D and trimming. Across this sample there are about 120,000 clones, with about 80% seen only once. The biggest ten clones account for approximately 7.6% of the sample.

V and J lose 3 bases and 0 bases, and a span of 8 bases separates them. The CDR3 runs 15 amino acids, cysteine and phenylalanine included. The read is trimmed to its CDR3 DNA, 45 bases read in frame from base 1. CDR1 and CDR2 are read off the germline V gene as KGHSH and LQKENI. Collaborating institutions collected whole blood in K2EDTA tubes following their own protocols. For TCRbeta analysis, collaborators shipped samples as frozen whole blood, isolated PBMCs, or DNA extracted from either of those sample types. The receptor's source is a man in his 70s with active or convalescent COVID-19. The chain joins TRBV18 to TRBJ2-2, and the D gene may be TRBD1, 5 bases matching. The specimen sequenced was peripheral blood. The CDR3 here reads CASSPARANTGELFF. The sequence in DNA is TGTGCCAGCTCACCCGCCAGGGCGAACACCGGGGAGCTGTTTTTT.